This T cell receptor (beta chain) emerged from a study of T cell repertoires in cytomegalovirus infection. Study overall: Well-studied HLA-B-restricted epitopes and recently identified HLA-C-restricted epitopes of CMV were both used in the study. Matching HLA type, along with CMV infection, was indicated by public TCR beta signatures. Study-wide results and caveats: HLA-C-restricted CMV clonotypes gave the most frequent clonotype in two of eight donors. There were carriers of CMV plus the relevant HLA, and cumulative public TCR beta family frequency identified them.

TCRdb independently ran MiXCR on the reads; one entry per CDR3 protein. There are about 900,000 distinct CDR3 sequences in the sample; roughly 31% occur only once, and around an eighth lies in the top ten. This clonotype was found a few times. Its antigen is currently unknown. The sample was cultured CD8+ T cells from PBMCs, taken from culture after CMV antigen stimulation. The sequence was obtained from a human donor in good health (CMV status not recorded). Some clones in this sample may be carry-over from other donors' samples.

CDR3 nucleotides: TGTGCCAGCAGTATGAACAGGGGGCAGAGCAATCAGCCCCAGCATTTT. It is translated as CASSMNRGQSNQPQHF. This rearrangement joins TRBV27 to TRBJ1-5; 9 bases match TRBD1. CDR1 MNHEY and CDR2 SMNVEV come from the germline V gene (reference sequence). J was trimmed by 1 base and V by 5 bases; bases with no gene match: 6. The CDR3 length is 16 residues.